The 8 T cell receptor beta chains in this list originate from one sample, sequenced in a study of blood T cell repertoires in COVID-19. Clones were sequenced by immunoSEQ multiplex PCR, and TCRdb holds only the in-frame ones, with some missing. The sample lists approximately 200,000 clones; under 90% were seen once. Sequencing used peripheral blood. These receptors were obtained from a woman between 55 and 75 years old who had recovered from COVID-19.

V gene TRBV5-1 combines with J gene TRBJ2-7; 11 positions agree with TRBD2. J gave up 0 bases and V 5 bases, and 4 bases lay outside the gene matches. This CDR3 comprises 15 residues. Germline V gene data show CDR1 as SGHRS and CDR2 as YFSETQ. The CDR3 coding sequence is TGCGCCAGCAGTTATAGCGGGGGGGCCTCCTACGAGCAGTACTTC. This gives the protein CASSYSGGASYEQYF.

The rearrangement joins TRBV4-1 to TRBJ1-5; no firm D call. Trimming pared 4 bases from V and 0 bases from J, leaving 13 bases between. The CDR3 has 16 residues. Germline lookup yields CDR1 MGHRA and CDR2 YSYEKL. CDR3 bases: TGCGCCAGCAGCCGGGAGCAGGTGAATAGCAATCAGCCCCAGCATTTT. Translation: CASSREQVNSNQPQHF.

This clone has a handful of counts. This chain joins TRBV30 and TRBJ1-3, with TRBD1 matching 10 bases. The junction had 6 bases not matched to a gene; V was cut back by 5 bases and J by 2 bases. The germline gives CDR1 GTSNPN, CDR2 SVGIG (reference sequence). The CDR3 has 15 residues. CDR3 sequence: CAWDGTGVPGNTIYF. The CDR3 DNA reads TGTGCCTGGGATGGGACAGGGGTACCTGGAAACACCATATATTTT.

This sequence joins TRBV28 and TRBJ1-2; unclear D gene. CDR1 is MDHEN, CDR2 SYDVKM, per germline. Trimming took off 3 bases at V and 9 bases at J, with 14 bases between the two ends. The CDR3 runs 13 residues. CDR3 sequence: CASSFFEAYSYTF. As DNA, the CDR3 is TGTGCCAGCAGTTTTTTCGAGGCTTACAGCTACACCTTC.

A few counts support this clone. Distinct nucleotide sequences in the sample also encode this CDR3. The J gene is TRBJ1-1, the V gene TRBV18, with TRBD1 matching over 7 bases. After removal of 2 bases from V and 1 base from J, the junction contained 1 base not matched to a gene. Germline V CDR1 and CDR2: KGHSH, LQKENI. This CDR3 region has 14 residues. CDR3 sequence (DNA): TGTGCCAGCTCACCAAGGACAGGGAACACTGAAGCTTTCTTT. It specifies CASSPRTGNTEAFF.

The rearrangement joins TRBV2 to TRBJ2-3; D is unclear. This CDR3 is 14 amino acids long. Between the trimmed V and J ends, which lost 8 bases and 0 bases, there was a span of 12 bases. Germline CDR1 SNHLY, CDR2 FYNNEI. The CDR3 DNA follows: TGTGCCAGCGGCGACATAACTAGCACAGATACGCAGTATTTT. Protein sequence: CASGDITSTDTQYF.

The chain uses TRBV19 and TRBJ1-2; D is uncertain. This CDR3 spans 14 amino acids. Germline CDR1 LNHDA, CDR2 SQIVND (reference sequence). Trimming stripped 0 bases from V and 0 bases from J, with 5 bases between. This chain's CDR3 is CASSIEATNYGYTF. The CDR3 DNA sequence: TGTGCCAGTAGTATAGAGGCCACTAACTATGGCTACACCTTC.

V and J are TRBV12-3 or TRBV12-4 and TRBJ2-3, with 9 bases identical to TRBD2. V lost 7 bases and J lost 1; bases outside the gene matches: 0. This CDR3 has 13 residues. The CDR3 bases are TGTGCCAGCACTAGCGGGGGCACAGATACGCAGTATTTT. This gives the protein CASTSGGTDTQYF.